What follows is one T cell receptor beta chain and its context. Its antigen remains undetermined. The record has no base qualities; no much larger clone is one base away. The sample's treatment or condition label, in plain terms: live attenuated yellow fever vaccine strain. At each blood-draw timepoint, two biological replicates of bulk PBMCs were obtained. PBMCs were isolated from peripheral blood using a standard Ficoll-Paque protocol. RNA was extracted with TriZol from bulk PBMCs, CD4 and CD8 fractions, and dextramer-positive and dextramer-negative fractions. TCR cDNA was made using 5'RACE template switching, a step that added a universal primer site and unique molecular identifiers. cDNA synthesis was primed from both the TCR alpha and TCR beta constant segments. Library amplification involved two PCR steps, and the second step added sample barcodes and sequencing adapters. Libraries were sequenced on Illumina HiSeq 2500 (2x100 bp) or NovaSeq (2x150 bp). The source study handled its data this way. Demultiplexing of reads and collapsing into UMI consensus sequences were performed with MIGEC, and V(D)J alignment was carried out with MiXCR. Using edgeR on replicate PBMC samples, clonotypes were called vaccine-responding if FDR was below 0.01 and the log2 fold change was above 5 up to day 15. Each bulk clonotype was labeled CD4 or CD8 based on which sequenced repertoire, CD4 or CD8, contained the clonotype at higher abundance. Clones were called with MiXCR by TCRdb after fastp trimmed the public reads at Q25, and only in-frame beta chains were retained. Each record represents a unique CDR3 protein, reported with the most common genes and DNA among its rows. These V and J calls derive from TCRdb rather than the authors' analysis. This sample is represented by 610,000 or so distinct CDR3 sequences; roughly 12% of them were singletons. The top ten hold about 16% of the sample.

V trim: 4 bases; J trim: 4 bases; unmatched bases: 10. CDR1 and CDR2 (MDHEN, SYDVKM) derive from the germline V gene. The CDR3, cysteine through phenylalanine, is 16 amino acids long. Left in the record is the CDR3 DNA by itself, 48 bases read in frame from the first base. The sample belongs to a study of T cells after yellow fever vaccination (dated by TCRdb to the late 2010s). About the study as a whole: The SMART-Seq v4 Ultra Low Input RNA kit was used to prepare libraries from fractions with low cell numbers. To follow T-cell clones before and after both primary and booster YFV17D yellow fever vaccination, bulk TCR alpha and beta repertoires underwent longitudinal sequencing. The cohort comprised two healthy male donors, one aged 18 to 30 and one aged 30 to 40 years. Blood samples were taken at several timepoints before and after primary and secondary immunization, and bulk PBMC replicates and cell subsets were isolated. General conclusions and limits of the study: FACS-sorted repertoires could contain abundant contaminating clonotypes from the bulk population, so computational filtering was required. Compared with the primary T-cell response, the secondary T-cell response was weaker but faster, peaking on day 5 rather than day 15. A small share of clonotypes was detected in both CD4 and CD8 compartments, with the overlap likely arising from convergent recombination. Because only a couple of donors were included in the study, the extent to which the findings can be generalized is limited. After the booster, most of the clones that had expanded following primary vaccination were detected again (96% of CD4 and around 87% of CD8), which suggests that memory was broadly maintained.

This clonotype originated in a man aged 25 to 45 who received the YFV17D yellow fever vaccine. The sequencing used PBMCs, collected on the day of the yellow fever booster vaccination. The rearranged segments are TRBV28 and TRBJ2-3, and 8 junction bases match TRBD2. The CDR3 region reads CASSSSGGRLSDTQYF. The nucleotides read TGTGCCAGCAGTTCCTCTGGCGGGAGGTTGTCAGATACGCAGTATTTT.